This entry lists 20 T cell receptor beta chains sequenced from one sample in a study of OX40 agonist ivuxolimab in advanced cancers. This table comes from immunoSEQ multiplex PCR, and its TCRdb copy is limited to in-frame clones, with some not included. The top ten clones hold roughly 1.5% of a sample with about 66,000 clones, 60% to 80% of them seen once. This sample comprised CD4+ or CD8+ T cells sorted from blood, obtained in a trial of the OX40 agonist ivuxolimab. The receptor source for this set is an adult with an advanced solid tumor such as melanoma, head and neck, liver or kidney cancer.

The V and J genes are TRBV10-3 and TRBJ1-5; D gene ambiguous. Germline CDR1 and CDR2: ENHRY and SYGVKD. With 8 bases removed from V and 0 bases from J, the gap between germline ends came to 11 bases. The CDR3 runs to 14 residues. The CDR3 bases are TGTGCCATCTCCCGGGAGGGTAGCAATCAGCCCCAGCATTTT. This gives the protein CAISREGSNQPQHF.

The V call is TRBV10-3, the J call TRBJ2-1; the match to TRBD2 covers 14 bases. The CDR3 spans 15 residues. J was trimmed by 3 bases and V by 7 bases; bases with no gene match: 2. Germline V gene sequence: CDR1 ENHRY, CDR2 SYGVKD. CDR3 amino acids: CAIKTSGRDYNEQFF. As DNA, the CDR3 is TGTGCCATCAAGACTAGCGGGAGGGACTACAATGAGCAGTTCTTC.

The genes are TRBV14 and TRBJ2-1, with 11 bases identical to TRBD2. CDR1 is SGHDN and CDR2 is FVKESK in the germline V gene. Trimming took 1 base from V and 9 from J; bases not matched to a gene: 2. The CDR3 covers 14 residues. The CDR3 here is CASSQALAGVEQFF. For the CDR3, the DNA is TGTGCCAGCAGCCAAGCACTAGCGGGGGTTGAGCAGTTCTTC.

The V and J genes are TRBV7-3 and TRBJ2-1, with 15 bases that match TRBD2. This CDR3 has 15 residues. The V segment lost 4 bases and the J segment 9 bases; nucleotides outside the gene matches: 4. In germline, CDR1 is SGHTA, CDR2 FQGTGA. The CDR3 region is CASSSGLAGGIEQFF. The CDR3 coding sequence is TGTGCCAGCAGCTCGGGACTAGCGGGAGGTATTGAGCAGTTCTTC. Combining the CDR3 with reference TRBV7-3 and TRBJ2-1 gives the whole variable domain GAGVSQTPSNKVTEKGKYVELRCDPISGHTALYWYRQSLGQGPEFLIYFQGTGAADDSGLPNDRFFAVRPEGSVSTLKIQRTERGDSAVYLCASSSGLAGGIEQFFGPGTRLTVL.

This sequence joins TRBV6-1 and TRBJ2-5, with 8 bases lining up with TRBD1. V trimming: 2 bases; J trimming: 4 bases; junction bases outside the gene matches: 9. Germline lookup yields CDR1 MNHNS and CDR2 SASEGT. The CDR3 runs 16 residues. The CDR3 reads CASSEPPGGLGETQYF. CDR3 nucleotide sequence: TGTGCCAGCAGTGAACCCCCAGGGGGCCTTGGAGAGACCCAGTACTTC.

The rearrangement uses TRBV6-5 and TRBJ2-2; 7 bases match TRBD1. CDR1 is MNHEY, CDR2 SVGAGI, per germline. V lost 6 bases, J lost 1 base, and 5 bases stayed unmatched. CDR3 length: 15 amino acids. Here the CDR3 reads CASRTHRGNTGELFF. The DNA for the CDR3 is TGTGCCAGCAGAACTCACAGGGGGAACACCGGGGAGCTGTTTTTT.

In this sample, this clone turned up once. The rearrangement links TRBV5-1 to TRBJ1-5; D may be TRBD1 (5 bases). The CDR3 is 14 residues long. Germline values: CDR1 SGHRS, CDR2 YFSETQ. Trimming pared 1 base from V and 6 bases from J, leaving 11 bases between. CDR3 sequence: CASSLTGEGQPQHF. As DNA, the CDR3 is TGCGCCAGCAGCTTGACGGGGGAGGGTCAGCCCCAGCATTTT.

This clone has only one observation. The CDR3 sequence: CASGGQGLNTGELFF. In DNA form, the CDR3 reads TGTGCCAGCGGAGGACAGGGGCTGAACACCGGGGAGCTGTTTTTT. J is TRBJ2-2 and V is TRBV25-1; TRBD1 aligns across 9 bases. Germline loops: CDR1 MGHDK, CDR2 SYGVNS. V was clipped by 8 bases and J by 1 base; unmatched bases: 5. The CDR3 length is 15 residues.

CDR3 loop: CASRRLPSTDTQYF. In DNA, the CDR3 is TGCGCCAGCAGACGGCTCCCTAGCACAGATACGCAGTATTTT. V gene TRBV5-1 combines with J gene TRBJ2-3; no clear D. This CDR3 region has 14 residues. V gave up 5 bases and J gave up 0 bases, with 10 bases separating them. The V gene's germline CDR1 is SGHRS and CDR2 YFSETQ.

This rearrangement joins TRBV5-8 to TRBJ1-1; D call uncertain. CDR3 size: 13 residues. V dropped 0 bases and J dropped 3 bases, with 6 bases sitting between them. CDR1 and CDR2 from the germline V gene are SGHTS and YDEGEE. For the CDR3, the DNA is TGTGCCAGCAGCTTGGCCGGATACACTGAAGCTTTCTTT. Protein sequence: CASSLAGYTEAFF.

The V call is TRBV7-2, the J call TRBJ1-5; D not certain. V gave up 2 bases and J gave up 0 bases, with 8 bases separating them. Germline-derived CDR1 and CDR2 are SGHTA and FQGNSA. The CDR3 covers 15 residues. CDR3 residues: CASSLNSRSNQPQHF. Here the CDR3 DNA reads TGTGCCAGCAGCTTAAACAGTCGTAGCAATCAGCCCCAGCATTTT.

This clone has only a few counts. This chain joins TRBV2 and TRBJ1-2; D ambiguous. The CDR3 is 11 residues long. Deletions cut 6 bases from V and 8 bases from J, with 10 bases between. Per the germline V gene, CDR1 is SNHLY and CDR2 is FYNNEI. This CDR3 reads CASRLTRGYTF. In DNA, the CDR3 is TGTGCCAGCAGGTTAACGAGGGGCTACACCTTC.

The chain is built from TRBV5-1 and TRBJ2-3; 7 bases align to TRBD2. Germline-derived CDR1 and CDR2 are SGHRS and YFSETQ. Unmatched junction bases numbered 2, after V lost 1 base and J lost 3 bases. The CDR3 length is 14 residues. CDR3 region: CASSLPGGTDTQYF. CDR3 bases: TGCGCCAGCAGCTTGCCCGGGGGGACAGATACGCAGTATTTT.

This sequence joins TRBV7-9 and TRBJ2-7, with D maybe TRBD2 (6 bases). The length of the CDR3 is 13 residues. Trimming took 7 bases from V and 4 from J, leaving 14 bases between them. Germline CDR1 reads SEHNR; CDR2 reads FQNEAQ (reference sequence). CDR3 nucleotides: TGTGCCAGCACCCCCCCCGCGGGATACGAGCAGTACTTC. This codes for CASTPPAGYEQYF.

The chain carries TRBV5-1 and TRBJ1-1; D is undetermined. Trimming shortened V by 1 base and J by 0 bases, and 4 bases separated the two germline ends. Germline assignment: CDR1 SGHRS and CDR2 YFSETQ. The CDR3 is 13 residues long. The CDR3 sequence: CASSLSVNTEAFF. The CDR3 nucleotides are TGCGCCAGCAGCTTGTCAGTGAACACTGAAGCTTTCTTT.

J is TRBJ2-5 and V is TRBV19, with D unclear. With 6 bases removed from V and 2 bases from J, the gap between germline ends came to 16 bases. The CDR3 totals 15 residues. CDR1 and CDR2 (germline): LNHDA, SQIVND (reference sequence). The CDR3 nucleotides are TGTGCCAGTAGCCCAAGGCGGTCCTCGCAAGAGACCCAGTACTTC. Translation: CASSPRRSSQETQYF. Supplemented by reference TRBV19 and TRBJ2-5, the full variable domain reads DGGITQSPKYLFRKEGQNVTLSCEQNLNHDAMYWYRQDPGQGLRLIYYSQIVNDFQKGDIAEGYSVSREKKESFPLTVTSAQKNPTAFYLCASSPRRSSQETQYFGPGTRLLVL.

The chain carries TRBV7-2 and TRBJ2-7; the D is unclear. Trimming removed 4 bases from V and 3 bases from J, with 7 bases in between. CDR3 length: 12 residues. Looked up from germline, CDR1 is SGHTA and CDR2 is FQGNSA. In DNA, the CDR3 is TGTGCCAGCAGCTCTGCCTACTACGAGCAGTACTTC. Encoded protein: CASSSAYYEQYF.

This chain connects TRBV5-1 to TRBJ2-2; D tentatively fits TRBD1 or TRBD2 (6 bases each). Per germline, CDR1 SGHRS and CDR2 YFSETQ. The CDR3 loop spans 16 amino acids. V lost 4 bases, J lost 7 bases, and 20 bases lay in between. CDR3 nucleotide sequence: TGCGCCAGCAGCGCTCCTACGGGCAGGGGAGGCGGGGAGCTGTTTTTT. Translation: CASSAPTGRGGGELFF.

The chain employs TRBV25-1 and TRBJ1-1; tentatively, D is TRBD1 (5 bases). This CDR3 is built from 15 residues. The V gene lost 6 bases and the J gene lost 1 base, with 15 bases spanning the gap. CDR1 MGHDK and CDR2 SYGVNS come from the germline V gene. In DNA, the CDR3 is TGTGCCAGCAGCCAAAGAGGGACTACGAACACTGAAGCTTTCTTT. Amino acid sequence: CASSQRGTTNTEAFF.

Note on this clone: The limits of the CDR3 on the DNA are not certain, so only TCRdb's listed CDR3 is given. The chain carries TRBV30 and TRBJ1-5. Germline V gene sequence: CDR1 GTSNPN, CDR2 SVGIG (reference sequence). The CDR3 is 11 amino acids long, termini counted. The CDR3 spells CAWATGATLHF.